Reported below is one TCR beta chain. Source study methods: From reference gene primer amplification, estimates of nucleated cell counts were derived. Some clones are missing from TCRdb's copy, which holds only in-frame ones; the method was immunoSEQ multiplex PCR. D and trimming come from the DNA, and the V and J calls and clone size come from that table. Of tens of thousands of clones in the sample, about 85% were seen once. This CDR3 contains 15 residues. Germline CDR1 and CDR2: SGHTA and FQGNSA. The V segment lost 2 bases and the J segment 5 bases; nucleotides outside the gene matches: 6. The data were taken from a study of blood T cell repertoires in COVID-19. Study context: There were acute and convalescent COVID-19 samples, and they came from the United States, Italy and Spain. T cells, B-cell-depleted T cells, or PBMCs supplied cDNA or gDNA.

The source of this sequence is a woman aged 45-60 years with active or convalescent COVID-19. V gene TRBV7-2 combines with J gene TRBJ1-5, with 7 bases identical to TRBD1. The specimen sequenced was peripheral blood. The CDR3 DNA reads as TGTGCCAGCAGCTTACAGGGGGGAGCTCATCAGCCCCAGCATTTT. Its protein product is CASSLQGGAHQPQHF.